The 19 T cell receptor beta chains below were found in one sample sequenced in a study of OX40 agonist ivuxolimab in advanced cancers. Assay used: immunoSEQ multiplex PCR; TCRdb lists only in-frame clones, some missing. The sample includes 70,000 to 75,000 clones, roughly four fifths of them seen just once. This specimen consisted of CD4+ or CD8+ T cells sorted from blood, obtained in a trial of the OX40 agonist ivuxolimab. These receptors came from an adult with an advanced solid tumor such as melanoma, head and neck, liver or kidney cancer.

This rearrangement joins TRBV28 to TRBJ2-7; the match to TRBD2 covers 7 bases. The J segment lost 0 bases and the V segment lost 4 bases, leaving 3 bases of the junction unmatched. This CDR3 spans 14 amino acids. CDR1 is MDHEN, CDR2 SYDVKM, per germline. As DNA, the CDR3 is TGTGCCAGCAGTTCTAGCGGATCCTCCTACGAGCAGTACTTC. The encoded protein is CASSSSGSSYEQYF.

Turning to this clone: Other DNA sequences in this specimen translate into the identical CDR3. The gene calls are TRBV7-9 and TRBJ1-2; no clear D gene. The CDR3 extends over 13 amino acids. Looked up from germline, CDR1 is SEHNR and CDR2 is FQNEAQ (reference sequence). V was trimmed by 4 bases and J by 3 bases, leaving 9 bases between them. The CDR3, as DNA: TGTGCCAGCAGCTCCACCGAGGACTATGGCTACACCTTC. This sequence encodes CASSSTEDYGYTF.

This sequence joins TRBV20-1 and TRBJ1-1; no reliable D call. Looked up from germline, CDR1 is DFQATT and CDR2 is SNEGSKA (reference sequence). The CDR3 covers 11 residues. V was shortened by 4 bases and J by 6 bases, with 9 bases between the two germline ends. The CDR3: CSATSGSEAFF. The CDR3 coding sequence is TGCAGTGCTACTTCAGGATCTGAAGCTTTCTTT.

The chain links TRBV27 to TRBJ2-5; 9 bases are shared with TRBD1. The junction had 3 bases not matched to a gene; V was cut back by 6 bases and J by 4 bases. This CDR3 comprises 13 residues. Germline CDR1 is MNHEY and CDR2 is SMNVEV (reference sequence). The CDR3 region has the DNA TGTGCCAGCAGACAGGGGGCGGGAGAGACCCAGTACTTC. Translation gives CASRQGAGETQYF.

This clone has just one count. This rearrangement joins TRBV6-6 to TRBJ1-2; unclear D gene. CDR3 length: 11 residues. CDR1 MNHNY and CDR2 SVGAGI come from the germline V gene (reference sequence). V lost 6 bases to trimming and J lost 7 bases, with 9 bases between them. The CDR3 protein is CASRPDTGYTF. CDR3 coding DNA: TGTGCCAGCAGACCAGACACTGGCTACACCTTC.

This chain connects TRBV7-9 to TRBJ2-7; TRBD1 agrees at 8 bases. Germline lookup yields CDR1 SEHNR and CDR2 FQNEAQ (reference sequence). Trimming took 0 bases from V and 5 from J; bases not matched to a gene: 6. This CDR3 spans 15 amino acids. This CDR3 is CASSLAGQGSNEQYF. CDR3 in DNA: TGTGCCAGCAGCTTAGCTGGACAGGGAAGCAACGAGCAGTACTTC. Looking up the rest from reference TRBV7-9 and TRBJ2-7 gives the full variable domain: DTGVSQNPRHKITKRGQNVTFRCDPISEHNRLYWYRQTLGQGPEFLTYFQNEAQLEKSRLLSDRFSAERPKGSFSTLEIQRTEQGDSAMYLCASSLAGQGSNEQYFGPGTRLTVT.

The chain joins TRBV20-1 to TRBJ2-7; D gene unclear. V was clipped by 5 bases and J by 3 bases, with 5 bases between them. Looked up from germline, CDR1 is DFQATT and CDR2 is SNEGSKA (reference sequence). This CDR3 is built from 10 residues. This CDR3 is CSAVDYEQYF. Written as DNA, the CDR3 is TGCAGTGCTGTCGACTACGAGCAGTACTTC.

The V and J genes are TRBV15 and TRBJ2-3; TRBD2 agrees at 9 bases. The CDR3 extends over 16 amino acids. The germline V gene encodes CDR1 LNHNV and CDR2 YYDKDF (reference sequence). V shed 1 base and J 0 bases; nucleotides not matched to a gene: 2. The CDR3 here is CATSRGLAESTDTQYF. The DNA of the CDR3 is TGTGCCACCAGCAGAGGACTAGCGGAGAGCACAGATACGCAGTATTTT.

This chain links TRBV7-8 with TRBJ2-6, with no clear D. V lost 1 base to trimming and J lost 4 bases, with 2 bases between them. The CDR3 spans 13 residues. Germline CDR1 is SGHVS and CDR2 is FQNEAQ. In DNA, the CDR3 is TGTGCCAGCAGCTTAGGGGGGGCCAACGTCCTGACTTTC. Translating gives CASSLGGANVLTF.

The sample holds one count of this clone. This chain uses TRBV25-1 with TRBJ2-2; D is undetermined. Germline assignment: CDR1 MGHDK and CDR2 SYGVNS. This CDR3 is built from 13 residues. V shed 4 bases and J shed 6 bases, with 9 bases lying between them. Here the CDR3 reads CASSGYRPGELFF. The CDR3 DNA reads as TGTGCCAGCAGTGGCTACAGACCCGGGGAGCTGTTTTTT.

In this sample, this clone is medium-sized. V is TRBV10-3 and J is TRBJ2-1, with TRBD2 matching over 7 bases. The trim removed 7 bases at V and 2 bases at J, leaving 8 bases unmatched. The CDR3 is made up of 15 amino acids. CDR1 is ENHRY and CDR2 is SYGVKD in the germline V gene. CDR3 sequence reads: CAIMGGLPPYNEQFF. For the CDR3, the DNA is TGTGCCATCATGGGGGGACTACCACCCTACAATGAGCAGTTCTTC.

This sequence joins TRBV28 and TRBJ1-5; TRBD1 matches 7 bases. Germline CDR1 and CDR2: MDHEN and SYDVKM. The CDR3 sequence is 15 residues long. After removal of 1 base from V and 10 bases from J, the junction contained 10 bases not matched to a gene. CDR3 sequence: CASSLFRQGGIPQHF. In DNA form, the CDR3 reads TGTGCCAGCAGTTTATTCAGGCAGGGGGGAATCCCCCAGCATTTT.

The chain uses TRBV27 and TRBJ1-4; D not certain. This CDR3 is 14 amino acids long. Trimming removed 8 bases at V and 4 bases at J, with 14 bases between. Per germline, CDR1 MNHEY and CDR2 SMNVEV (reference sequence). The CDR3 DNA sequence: TGTGCCAGCCAAGAGGGATCTTATAATGAAAAACTGTTTTTT. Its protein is CASQEGSYNEKLFF.

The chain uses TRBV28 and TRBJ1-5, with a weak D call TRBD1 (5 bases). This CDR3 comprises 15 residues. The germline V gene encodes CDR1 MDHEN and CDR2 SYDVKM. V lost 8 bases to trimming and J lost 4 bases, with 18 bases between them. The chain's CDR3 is CASGSQGRTNQPQHF. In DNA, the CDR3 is TGTGCCAGCGGCTCCCAAGGACGGACAAATCAGCCCCAGCATTTT.

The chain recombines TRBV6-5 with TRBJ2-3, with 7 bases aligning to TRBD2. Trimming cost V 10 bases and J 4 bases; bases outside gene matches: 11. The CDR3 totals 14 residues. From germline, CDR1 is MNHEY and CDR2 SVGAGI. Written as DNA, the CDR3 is TGTGCCATCGCAAAAGCGGGGTGGGCAGATACGCAGTATTTT. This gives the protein CAIAKAGWADTQYF.

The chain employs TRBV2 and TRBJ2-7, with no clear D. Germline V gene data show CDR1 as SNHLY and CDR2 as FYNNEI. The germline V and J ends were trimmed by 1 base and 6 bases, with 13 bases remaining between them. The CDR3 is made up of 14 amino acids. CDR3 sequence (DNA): TGTGCCAGCAGTGAAGTGCTTGTGGAAGGCGAGCAGTACTTC. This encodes CASSEVLVEGEQYF.

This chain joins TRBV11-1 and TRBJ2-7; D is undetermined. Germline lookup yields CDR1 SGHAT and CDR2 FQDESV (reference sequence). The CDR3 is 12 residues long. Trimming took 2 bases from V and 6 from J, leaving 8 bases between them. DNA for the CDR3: TGTGCCAGCAGCTTAAGGGCGCTCGAGCAGTACTTC. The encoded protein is CASSLRALEQYF.

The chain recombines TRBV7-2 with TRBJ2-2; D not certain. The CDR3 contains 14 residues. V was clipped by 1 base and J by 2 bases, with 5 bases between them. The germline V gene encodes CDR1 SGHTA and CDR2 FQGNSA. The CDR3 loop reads CASSLVFNTGELFF. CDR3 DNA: TGTGCCAGCAGCTTAGTCTTTAACACCGGGGAGCTGTTTTTT. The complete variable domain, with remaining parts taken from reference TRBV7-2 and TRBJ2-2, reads GAGVSQSPSNKVTEKGKDVELRCDPISGHTALYWYRQSLGQGLEFLIYFQGNSAPDKSGLPSDRFSAERTGGSVSTLTIQRTQQEDSAVYLCASSLVFNTGELFFGEGSRLTVL.

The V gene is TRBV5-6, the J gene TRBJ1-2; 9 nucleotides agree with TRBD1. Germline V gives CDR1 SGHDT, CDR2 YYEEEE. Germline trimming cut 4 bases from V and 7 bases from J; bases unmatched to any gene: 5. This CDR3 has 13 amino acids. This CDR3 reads CASSRDRDRGYTF. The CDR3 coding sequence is TGTGCCAGCAGCCGGGACAGGGACCGTGGCTACACCTTC. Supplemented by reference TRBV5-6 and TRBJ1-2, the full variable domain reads DAGVTQSPTHLIKTRGQQVTLRCSPKSGHDTVSWYQQALGQGPQFIFQYYEEEERQRGNFPDRFSGHQFPNYSSELNVNALLLGDSALYLCASSRDRDRGYTFGSGTRLTVV.